The next 5 T cell receptor beta chains were all read from a single sample in a study of STAT5B mutations in CD4+ large granular lymphocyte leukemia. Data came from immunoSEQ multiplex PCR; TCRdb stores just in-frame clones and leaves some out. The sample yields around 30,000 clones, around 70% seen once. The sequenced sample consisted of CD4+ T cells from blood buffy coats. These TCRs come from a human donor in good health.

This clone was counted only a few times. The CDR3 sequence: CASSLPRGNSPLHF. In nucleotides, the CDR3 is TGTGCCAGCAGCTTGCCCAGGGGGAATTCACCCCTCCACTTT. The V gene is TRBV5-6, the J gene TRBJ1-6; 7 nucleotides match TRBD1. This CDR3 region has 14 residues. With 1 base clipped from V and 7 bases from J, the junction kept 2 bases outside the gene matches. The germline V gene has CDR1 SGHDT and CDR2 YYEEEE.

This chain links TRBV4-1 with TRBJ2-5; D not certain. Trimming stripped 1 base from V and 5 bases from J, with 11 bases between. Germline loops: CDR1 MGHRA, CDR2 YSYEKL. This CDR3 comprises 14 residues. The DNA of the CDR3 is TGCGCCAGCAGCCAAGTAGGTTTCGTGGAGACCCAGTACTTC. Protein: CASSQVGFVETQYF.

The V call is TRBV18, the J call TRBJ1-3; D may be TRBD1 (6 bases). The CDR3 is 17 amino acids. V was trimmed by 4 bases and J by 0 bases, leaving 16 bases between them. Germline V gene sequence: CDR1 KGHSH, CDR2 LQKENI. This chain's CDR3 is CASSLRGASDSGNTIYF. CDR3 DNA sequence: TGTGCCAGCTCACTAAGGGGGGCCTCGGACTCTGGAAACACCATATATTTT.

This clone was found a few times. The chain carries TRBV27 and TRBJ2-7; 9 bases align to TRBD2. The CDR3 consists of 15 residues. V dropped 6 bases and J dropped 3; count of bases not matched to a gene: 9. Germline CDR1 MNHEY, CDR2 SMNVEV (reference sequence). CDR3 residues: CASRWGAGGHYEQYF. The CDR3 bases are TGTGCCAGCAGGTGGGGAGCGGGAGGACACTACGAGCAGTACTTC.

This chain links TRBV6-5 with TRBJ1-3; D perhaps matches TRBD1 (6 bases). Germline CDR1 and CDR2: MNHEY and SVGAGI. CDR3 size: 14 residues. Trimming cost V 6 bases and J 4 bases, with 13 bases left between them. CDR3 in DNA: TGTGCCAGCAGGCTGAAGGGGGGAGGAAACACCATATATTTT. Protein product: CASRLKGGGNTIYF.